This T cell receptor (beta chain) was observed in a study of blood T cell repertoires in COVID-19. Whole-study context: Researchers got acute and convalescent COVID-19 samples from the United States, Italy and Spain. The analysed material was cDNA or gDNA that came from T cells, B-cell-depleted T cells, or PBMCs.

The germline V gene has CDR1 LGHDT and CDR2 YNNKEL (reference sequence). V shed 1 base and J shed 5 bases, with 11 bases lying between them. CDR3 length equals 14 residues. As processed by the authors: Reference gene primer amplification in the assay estimated nucleated cell counts. Clones were read by immunoSEQ multiplex PCR, and TCRdb kept only the in-frame ones, dropping some. V, J and clone size are those of that table, while D and trimming were read from the DNA. This repertoire shows about 130,000 clones, 80% to 90% found once; its top ten account for under 3%. This sequence originates from a man aged 55 to 69 with active or convalescent COVID-19. The sequenced sample was peripheral blood. The rearrangement uses TRBV3-1 (or the pseudogene TRBV3-2) and TRBJ1-1, with D possibly TRBD1 on 6 matching bases. For the CDR3, the DNA is TGTGCCAGCAGCCAAGGAGACAGGAAAACTGAAGCTTTCTTT. Translation: CASSQGDRKTEAFF.